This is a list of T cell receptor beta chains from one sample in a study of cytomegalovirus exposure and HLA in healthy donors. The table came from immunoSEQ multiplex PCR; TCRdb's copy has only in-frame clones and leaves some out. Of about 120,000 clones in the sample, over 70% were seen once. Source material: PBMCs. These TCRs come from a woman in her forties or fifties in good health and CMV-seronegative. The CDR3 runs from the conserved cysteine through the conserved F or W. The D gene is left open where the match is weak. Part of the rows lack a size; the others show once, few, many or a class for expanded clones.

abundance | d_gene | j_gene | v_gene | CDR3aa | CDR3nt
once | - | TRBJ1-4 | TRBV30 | CAWSVGEGKLFF | TGTGCCTGGAGTGTAGGCGAGGGCAAACTGTTTTTT
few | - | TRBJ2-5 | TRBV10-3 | CAISDGGLNQETQYF | TGTGCCATCAGTGACGGGGGACTGAACCAAGAGACCCAGTACTTC
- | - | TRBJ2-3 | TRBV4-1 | CASSPSASYTQYF | TGCGCCAGCAGTCCAAGTGCTAGTTATACGCAGTATTTT
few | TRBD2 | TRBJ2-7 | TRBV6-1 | CASSEPGYRTSARYEQYF | TGTGCCAGCAGTGAACCAGGGTACCGGACTAGCGCGCGCTACGAGCAGTACTTC
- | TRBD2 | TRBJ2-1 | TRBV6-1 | CASMRTSGSSEQFF | TGTGCCAGCATGCGGACTAGCGGGAGTAGTGAGCAGTTCTTC
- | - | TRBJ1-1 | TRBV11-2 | CASSLVLNTEAFF | TGTGCCAGCAGCTTAGTCCTTAACACTGAAGCTTTCTTT
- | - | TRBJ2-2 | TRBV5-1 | CASSLQGEVGTGELFF | TGCGCCAGCAGCTTGCAAGGGGAGGTAGGAACCGGGGAGCTGTTTTTT
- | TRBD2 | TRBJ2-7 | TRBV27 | CASSLFIVGRAYEQYF | TGTGCCAGCAGTTTATTTATCGTTGGGAGGGCCTACGAGCAGTACTTC
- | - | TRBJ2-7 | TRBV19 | CASSMTTSFQQYF | TGTGCCAGTAGTATGACTACTAGCTTCCAGCAGTACTTC
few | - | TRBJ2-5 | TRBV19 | CASSAGGETQYF | TGTGCCAGTAGTGCCGGGGGAGAGACCCAGTACTTC
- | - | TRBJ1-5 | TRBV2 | CASGESTEQPQHF | TGTGCCAGCGGTGAAAGTACAGAGCAGCCCCAGCATTTT
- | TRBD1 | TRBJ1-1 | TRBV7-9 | CASSRRPGTGGLTEAFF | TGTGCCAGCAGCAGACGCCCCGGGACAGGGGGCCTCACTGAAGCTTTCTTT
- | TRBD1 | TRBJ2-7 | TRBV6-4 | CAIPSPGTGTHEQYF | TGTGCCATTCCATCCCCCGGGACAGGGACCCACGAGCAGTACTTC
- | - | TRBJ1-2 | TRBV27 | CASSDLWSEKYYGYTF | TGTGCCAGCAGCGATCTTTGGTCCGAGAAATACTATGGCTACACCTTC
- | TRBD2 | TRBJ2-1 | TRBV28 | CASSHLAGSYNEQFF | TGTGCCAGCAGTCATCTAGCGGGGTCCTACAATGAGCAGTTCTTC
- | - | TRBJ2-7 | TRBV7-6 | CASSLAERENYEQYF | TGTGCCAGCAGCTTAGCGGAACGGGAAAACTACGAGCAGTACTTC
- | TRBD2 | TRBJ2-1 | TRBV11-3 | CATAIAGGSEQFF | TGTGCCACCGCCATAGCGGGAGGCTCTGAGCAGTTCTTC
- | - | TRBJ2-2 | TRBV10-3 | CAIRPRGSRTGELFF | TGTGCCATCAGGCCCCGGGGGTCACGCACCGGGGAGCTGTTTTTT
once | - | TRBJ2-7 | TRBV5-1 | CASSLLEEQYF | TGCGCCAGCAGCCTTCTAGAGGAGCAGTACTTC
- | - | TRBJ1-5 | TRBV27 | CASSPVGAGQPQHF | TGTGCCAGCAGTCCAGTGGGGGCAGGTCAGCCCCAGCATTTT
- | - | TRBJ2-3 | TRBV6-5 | CASSYSGGDTDTQYF | TGTGCCAGCAGTTACTCGGGCGGGGACACAGATACGCAGTATTTT
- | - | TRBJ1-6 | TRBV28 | CASSPGFNSPLHF | TGTGCCAGCAGTCCCGGGTTCAATTCACCCCTCCACTTT
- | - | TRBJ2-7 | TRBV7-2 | CASSLAPYEQYF | TGTGCCAGCAGCTTGGCCCCCTACGAGCAGTACTTC
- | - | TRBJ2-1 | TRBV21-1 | CASSTTQGVSYNEQFF | TGTGCCAGCAGTACCACCCAGGGGGTATCCTACAATGAGCAGTTCTTC
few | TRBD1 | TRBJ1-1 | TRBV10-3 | CAIKPSGGVGTEAFF | TGTGCCATCAAGCCCTCAGGGGGCGTAGGCACTGAAGCTTTCTTT
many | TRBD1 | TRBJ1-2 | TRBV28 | CASTRGGSFLGGYTF | TGTGCCAGCACTCGAGGGGGCTCGTTCTTGGGTGGCTACACCTTC
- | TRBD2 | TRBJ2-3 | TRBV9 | CASSLRGSGTTDTQYF | TGTGCCAGCAGCCTCCGAGGCAGCGGGACCACAGATACGCAGTATTTT
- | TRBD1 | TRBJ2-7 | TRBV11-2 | CASSLARTGPYEQYF | TGTGCCAGCAGCTTAGCTCGGACAGGGCCGTACGAGCAGTACTTC
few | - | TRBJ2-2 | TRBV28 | CASRGGPGTGELFF | TGTGCCAGCAGGGGGGGACCGGGCACCGGGGAGCTGTTTTTT
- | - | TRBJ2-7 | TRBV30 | CAWRRTLYEQYF | TGTGCCTGGAGGCGGACTCTATACGAGCAGTACTTC
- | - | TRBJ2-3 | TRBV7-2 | CASSLVVGRAQGDTQYF | TGTGCCAGCAGCTTAGTCGTCGGCAGGGCCCAGGGAGATACGCAGTATTTT
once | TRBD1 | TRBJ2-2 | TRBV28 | CASSPGQGLGGELFF | TGTGCCAGCAGTCCGGGACAGGGCTTGGGCGGGGAGCTGTTTTTT
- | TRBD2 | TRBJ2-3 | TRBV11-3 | CASSPGSGGLTDTQYF | TGTGCCAGCAGCCCGGGATCGGGAGGGCTAACAGATACGCAGTATTTT
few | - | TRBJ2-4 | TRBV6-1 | CASSEYPRQPRLDIQYF | TGTGCCAGCAGTGAGTACCCCAGACAGCCCAGACTTGACATTCAGTACTTC
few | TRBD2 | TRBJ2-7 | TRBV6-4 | CASSHPGGGKLYEQYF | TGTGCCAGCAGCCACCCCGGGGGGGGAAAGCTTTACGAGCAGTACTTC
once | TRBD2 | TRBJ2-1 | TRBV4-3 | CASSLTSGRSNEQFF | TGCGCCAGCAGCTTGACTAGCGGGAGAAGCAATGAGCAGTTCTTC